This T cell receptor (beta chain) is from a study of regulatory T cells in long-lasting Graves disease. Points from the study as a whole: Lower TCR diversity characterized persistent Graves' patients relative to newly diagnosed patients.

Indicated time point: newly diagnosed GD, antithyroid drugs for less than 3 months. The TCR library used RNA extracted from PBMCs. As regards this clonotype: Its antigen is undetermined. The junction shows a germline mismatch at one end, possibly a read error.

iRepertoire HTBI primers and Arm-PCR of CDR3 regions built TCR beta libraries. TCRdb ran MiXCR on the multiplex PCR reads and lists one entry per CDR3 protein. The data show about 470,000 distinct CDR3 sequences, about 16% seen once. Per germline, CDR1 DFQATT and CDR2 SNEGSKA (reference sequence). The CDR3 is 15 residues long. This sample also belongs to another study, concerning T cells in Graves' hyperthyroidism and ophthalmopathy. That paper states: Patients between 18 and 65 years old had hyperthyroidism, newly diagnosed and lasting under 2 months. Most clonotypes expanded in the thyroid (above 0.001) were also present in blood.

Sequenced material: peripheral blood mononuclear cells (PBMCs), taken at new diagnosis, from a patient treated with antithyroid drugs. The source of this sequence is a man in his forties with Graves disease. The chain employs TRBV20-1 and TRBJ2-7; D might be TRBD1 or TRBD2, each matching 5 bases. This CDR3 reads CSARDLSGSSYGQYF. The CDR3 nucleotides are TGCAGTGCTAGAGATCTGTCAGGGAGCTCCTACGGGCAGTACTTC.